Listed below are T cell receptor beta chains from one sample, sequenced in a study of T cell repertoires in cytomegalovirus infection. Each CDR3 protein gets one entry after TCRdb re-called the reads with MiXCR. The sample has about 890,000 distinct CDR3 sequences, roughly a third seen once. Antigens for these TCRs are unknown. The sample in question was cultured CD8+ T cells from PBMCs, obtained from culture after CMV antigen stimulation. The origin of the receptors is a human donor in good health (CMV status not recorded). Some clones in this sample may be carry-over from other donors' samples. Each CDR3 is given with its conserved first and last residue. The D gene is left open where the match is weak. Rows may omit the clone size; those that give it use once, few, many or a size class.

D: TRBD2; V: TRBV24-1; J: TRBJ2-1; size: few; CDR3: CATSPRTSGASYNEQFF; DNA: TGTGCCACCAGCCCCCGGACTAGCGGGGCTTCCTACAATGAGCAGTTCTTC
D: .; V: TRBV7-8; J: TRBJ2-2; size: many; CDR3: CASSLLGGDTGELFF; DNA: TGTGCCAGCAGCTTATTGGGGGGCGACACCGGGGAGCTGTTTTTT
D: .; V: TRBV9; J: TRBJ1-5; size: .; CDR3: CASSLGGGPGQPQHF; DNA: TGTGCCAGCAGCCTTGGGGGGGGCCCGGGTCAGCCCCAGCATTTT
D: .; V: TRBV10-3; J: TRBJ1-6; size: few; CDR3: CATHTSGQSPLHF; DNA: TGTGCCACACACACCAGTGGGCAATCACCCCTCCACTTT
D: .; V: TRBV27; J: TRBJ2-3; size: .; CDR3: CASSLGVRRSDTQYF; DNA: TGTGCCAGCAGTTTAGGGGTACGGAGGTCAGATACGCAGTATTTT
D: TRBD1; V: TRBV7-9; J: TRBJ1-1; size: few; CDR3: CASSATGTGNTEAFF; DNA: TGTGCCAGCAGCGCTACCGGGACAGGGAATACTGAAGCTTTCTTT
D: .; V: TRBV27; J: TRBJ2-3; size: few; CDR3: CASSLSPPQGPTDTQYF; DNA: TGTGCCAGCAGTTTATCGCCCCCACAGGGCCCCACAGATACGCAGTATTTT
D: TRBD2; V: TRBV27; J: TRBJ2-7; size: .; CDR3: CAGSSYTEAGLYEQYF; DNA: TGTGCCGGCAGTTCCTATACCGAAGCGGGACTGTACGAGCAGTACTTC
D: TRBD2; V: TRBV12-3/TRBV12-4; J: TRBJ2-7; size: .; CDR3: CASSFGGGPYEQYF; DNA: TGTGCCAGCAGTTTTGGGGGGGGACCCTACGAGCAGTACTTC
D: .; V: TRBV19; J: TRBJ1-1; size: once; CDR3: CASSLAGFYLDTEAFF; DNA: TGTGCCAGTAGTTTGGCGGGTTTTTATTTAGACACTGAAGCTTTCTTT
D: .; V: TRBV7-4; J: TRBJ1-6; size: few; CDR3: CASSPGDSPLHF; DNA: TGTGCCAGCAGTCCCGGGGATTCACCCCTCCACTTT
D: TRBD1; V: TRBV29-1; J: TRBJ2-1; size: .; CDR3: CSVATGNFYNEQFF; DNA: TGCAGCGTTGCGACAGGGAACTTCTACAATGAGCAGTTCTTC
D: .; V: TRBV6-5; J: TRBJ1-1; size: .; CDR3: CASSYSERSNTEAFF; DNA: TGTGCCAGCAGTTACTCGGAGCGTTCGAACACTGAAGCTTTCTTT
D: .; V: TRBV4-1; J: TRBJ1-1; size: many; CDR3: CASSLGPRRGKVVGTEAFF; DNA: TGCGCCAGCAGCCTCGGTCCCCGCCGGGGTAAGGTGGTGGGCACTGAAGCTTTCTTT
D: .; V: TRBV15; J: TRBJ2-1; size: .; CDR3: CATSTSLGLTYNEQFF; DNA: TGTGCCACCAGCACCTCCCTGGGGCTCACCTACAATGAGCAGTTCTTC
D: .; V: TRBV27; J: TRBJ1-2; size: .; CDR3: CASSSMAGAYGYTF; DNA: TGTGCCAGCAGTTCCATGGCAGGGGCCTATGGCTACACCTTC
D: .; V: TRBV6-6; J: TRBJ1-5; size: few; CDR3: CASSYSPAGESNQPQHF; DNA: TGTGCCAGCAGTTACTCCCCCGCAGGGGAGAGCAATCAGCCCCAGCATTTT
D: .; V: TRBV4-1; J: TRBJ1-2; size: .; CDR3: CASSQDPVELPNYGYTF; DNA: TGCGCCAGCAGCCAAGATCCGGTGGAACTACCTAACTATGGCTACACCTTC
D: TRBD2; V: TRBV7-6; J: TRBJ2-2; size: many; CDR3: CASSLGLAGEFTGELFF; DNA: TGTGCCAGCAGCCTTGGACTAGCGGGGGAGTTCACCGGGGAGCTGTTTTTT
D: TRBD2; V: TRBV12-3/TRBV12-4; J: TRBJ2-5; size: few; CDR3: CASSPAGSGEETQYF; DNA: TGTGCCAGCAGTCCCGCAGGTAGCGGGGAAGAGACCCAGTACTTC
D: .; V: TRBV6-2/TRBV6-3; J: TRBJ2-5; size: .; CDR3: CASSPPAPSKETQYF; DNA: TGTGCCAGCAGCCCCCCGGCGCCGTCTAAAGAGACCCAGTACTTC
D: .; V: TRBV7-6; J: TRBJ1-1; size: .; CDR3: CASSLDRGGVNTEAFF; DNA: TGTGCCAGCAGCTTAGACCGCGGAGGAGTGAACACTGAAGCTTTCTTT
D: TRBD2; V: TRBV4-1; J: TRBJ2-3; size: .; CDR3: CASSRGGDTDTQYF; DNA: TGCGCCAGCAGCCGGGGAGGGGACACAGATACGCAGTATTTT
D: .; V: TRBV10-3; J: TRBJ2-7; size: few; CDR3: CAISAEGDREQYF; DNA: TGTGCCATCAGTGCCGAGGGGGATCGGGAGCAGTACTTC
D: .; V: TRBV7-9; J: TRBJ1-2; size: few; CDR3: CASSSLESYGYTF; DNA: TGTGCCAGCAGCTCCTTGGAGAGCTATGGCTACACCTTC
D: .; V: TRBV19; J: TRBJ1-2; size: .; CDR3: CASTNLFYGYTF; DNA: TGTGCCAGTACCAATCTGTTTTATGGCTACACCTTC
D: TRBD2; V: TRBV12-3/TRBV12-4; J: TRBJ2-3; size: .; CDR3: CASILSGGLKDTQYF; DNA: TGTGCCAGCATTCTTAGCGGGGGCCTCAAAGATACGCAGTATTTT